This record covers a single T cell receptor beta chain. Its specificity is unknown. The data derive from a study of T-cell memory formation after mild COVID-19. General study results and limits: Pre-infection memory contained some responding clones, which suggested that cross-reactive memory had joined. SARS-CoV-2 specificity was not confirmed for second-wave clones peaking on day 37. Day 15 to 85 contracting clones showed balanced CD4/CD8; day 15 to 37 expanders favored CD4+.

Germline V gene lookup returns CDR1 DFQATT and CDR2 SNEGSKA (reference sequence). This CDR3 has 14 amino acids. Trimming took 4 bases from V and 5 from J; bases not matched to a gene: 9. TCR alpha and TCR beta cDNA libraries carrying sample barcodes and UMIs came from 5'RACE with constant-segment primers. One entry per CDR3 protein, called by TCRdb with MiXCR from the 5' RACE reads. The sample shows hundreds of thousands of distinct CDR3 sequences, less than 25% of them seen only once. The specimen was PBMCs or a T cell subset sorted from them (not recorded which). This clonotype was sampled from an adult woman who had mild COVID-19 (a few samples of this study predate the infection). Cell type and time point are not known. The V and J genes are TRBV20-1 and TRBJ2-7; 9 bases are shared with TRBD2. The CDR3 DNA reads TGCAGTGCTACTTCTAGCGGGGCGTCTCACGAGCAGTACTTC. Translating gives CSATSSGASHEQYF.